The TCR beta chain under discussion was sequenced for a study of shared clonotypes between healthy human individuals. With respect to this clone: The antigen is unknown.

Generated by immunoSEQ multiplex PCR, the TCRdb table keeps only in-frame clones and is missing some. The table includes roughly 1.4 million clones, approximately 98.5% detected once. Everyone who donated was a Caucasian adult who lived in Nashville, Tennessee. Whole-study results and caveats: A generally larger estimated richness was seen in naive subsets than in memory subsets.

V shed 4 bases and J shed 9 bases, with 10 bases lying between them. Germline CDR1 reads SGHTA; CDR2 reads FQGNSA. CDR3 length: 12 amino acids. The chain is built from TRBV7-2 and TRBJ1-3; D remains ambiguous. Sequenced sample: naive CD4+ T cells sorted from blood. Subset given: CD45RA+ positively selected. This receptor was taken from a man aged 25-45 years in good health. Written as DNA, the CDR3 is TGTGCCAGCAGCTCCCGCGGGGTCACCATATATTTT. Protein product: CASSSRGVTIYF.